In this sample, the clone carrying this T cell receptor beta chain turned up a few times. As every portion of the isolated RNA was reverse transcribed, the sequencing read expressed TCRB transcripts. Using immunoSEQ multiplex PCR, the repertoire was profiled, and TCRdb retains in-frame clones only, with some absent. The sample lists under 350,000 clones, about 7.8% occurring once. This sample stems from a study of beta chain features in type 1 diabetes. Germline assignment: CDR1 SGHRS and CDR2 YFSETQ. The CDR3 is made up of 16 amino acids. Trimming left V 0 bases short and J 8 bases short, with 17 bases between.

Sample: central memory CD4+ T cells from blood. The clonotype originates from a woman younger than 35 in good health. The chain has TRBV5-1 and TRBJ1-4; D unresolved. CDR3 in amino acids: CASSLDSGSNAEKLFF. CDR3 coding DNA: TGCGCCAGCAGCTTGGACAGTGGGTCGAATGCGGAAAAACTGTTTTTT.